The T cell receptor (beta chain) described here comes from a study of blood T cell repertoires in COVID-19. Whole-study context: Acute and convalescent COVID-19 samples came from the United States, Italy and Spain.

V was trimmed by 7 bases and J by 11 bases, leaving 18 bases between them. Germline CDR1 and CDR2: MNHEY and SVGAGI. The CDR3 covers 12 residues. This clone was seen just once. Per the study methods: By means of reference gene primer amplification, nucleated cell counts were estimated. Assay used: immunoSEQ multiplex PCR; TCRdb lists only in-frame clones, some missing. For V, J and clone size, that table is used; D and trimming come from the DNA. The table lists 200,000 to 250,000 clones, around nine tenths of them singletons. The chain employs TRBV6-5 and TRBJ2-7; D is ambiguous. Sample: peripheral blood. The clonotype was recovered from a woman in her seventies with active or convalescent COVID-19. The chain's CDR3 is CASTSDSLREYF. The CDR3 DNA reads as TGTGCCAGCACGTCGGATAGTCTACGGGAGTACTTC.